This T cell receptor beta chain was sequenced for a study of beta chain features in type 1 diabetes. Study results and caveats: In all four CD4+ subsets, TCRB CDR3 length was significantly, moderately reduced in type 1 diabetes. Sequencing from cDNA could over-represent high-TCR-expressing cells.

Per donor, one heparinised blood draw averaged around 0.12 L. By way of CD45RO/CCR7/CD25/CD127/CD95/CD27, the CD4+ regulatory, stem cell-like memory, central memory and naive cells were sorted. The isolated RNA, all of it, was reverse transcribed, so expressed TCRB transcripts were what got sequenced. The protocol was immunoSEQ multiplex PCR, while the TCRdb copy is restricted to in-frame clones and leaves out a portion. The data show about 170,000 clones, approximately 8% seen once. This clone was seen a handful of times. Antigen unknown. There are 14 residues in the CDR3. The ends lost 3 bases at V and 7 bases at J; junction bases unmatched: 6. CDR1 is SQVTM and CDR2 is ANQGSEA in the germline V gene.

V is TRBV29-1 and J is TRBJ2-1, with 10 bases lining up with TRBD2. This TCR was recovered from a man between 18 and 29 years old with type 1 diabetes. Sequencing was performed on central memory CD4+ T cells from blood. The CDR3 DNA reads TGCAGCGTTGACTGGACTAGCGGAGGGAATGAGCAGTTCTTC. Amino acids: CSVDWTSGGNEQFF.